The 15 T cell receptor beta chains in this list originate from one sample, sequenced in a study of CXCR3-negative and CXCR3-positive naive CD8 T cells. Libraries were UMI-labeled 5' RACE TRB cDNA. TCRdb re-called the 5' RACE reads and catalogs CDR3 proteins one per entry, DNA excluded. The sample has approximately 48,000 distinct CDR3 sequences; the top ten hold about 0.61%. Overall study findings and caveats: The TRB CDR3s that CXCR3-positive naive cells carried were more hydrophobic than those of CXCR3-negative naive cells.

These receptors' antigens are unknown. The specimen was naive CXCR3+ CD8+ T cells from blood. Subset reported: CD45RO-CCR7+CD27+CD95- naive CD8+ T cells expressing CXCR3 (TNR3+). The receptors were sampled from a human donor in good health. Some clones in this sample may be carry-over from other donors' samples.

This chain joins TRBV7-2 and TRBJ1-5; TCRdb's D gene call, TRBD1, goes unchecked for lack of DNA. Germline lookup yields CDR1 SGHTA and CDR2 FQGNSA. The CDR3 runs to 15 residues. The CDR3 protein is CASSPGGGSNQPQHF.

V and J are TRBV24-1 and TRBJ2-1; the D call from TCRdb, TRBD2, cannot be confirmed without DNA. This CDR3 contains 17 residues. Germline V CDR1 and CDR2: KGHDR, SFDVKD. CDR3 residues: CATSDFETSGDYNEQFF.

This rearrangement joins TRBV28 to TRBJ2-7; TCRdb's assignment of TRBD1 cannot be checked, as there is no DNA. Per the germline V gene, CDR1 is MDHEN and CDR2 is SYDVKM. CDR3 size: 14 residues. CDR3 protein: CASSSRRGPYEQYF. Supplemented by reference TRBV28 and TRBJ2-7, the full variable domain reads DVKVTQSSRYLVKRTGEKVFLECVQDMDHENMFWYRQDPGLGLRLIYFSYDVKMKEKGDIPEGYSVSREKKERFSLILESASTNQTSMYLCASSSRRGPYEQYFGPGTRLTVT.

The rearrangement links TRBV3-1 to TRBJ1-2. Germline V gene sequence: CDR1 LGHDT, CDR2 YNNKEL (reference sequence). The CDR3 contains 15 residues. This CDR3 reads CASSHGGATYYGYTF. The full variable domain, its missing parts supplied by reference TRBV3-1 and TRBJ1-2, is DTAVSQTPKYLVTQMGNDKSIKCEQNLGHDTMYWYKQDSKKFLKIMFSYNNKELIINETVPNRFSPKSPDKAHLNLHINSLELGDSAVYFCASSHGGATYYGYTFGSGTRLTVV.

The V and J genes are TRBV7-3 and TRBJ2-3. The CDR3 spans 15 residues. Germline values: CDR1 SGHTA, CDR2 FQGTGA. CDR3 region: CASSATGAYTDTQYF.

The chain is built from TRBV11-2 and TRBJ2-6. Germline CDR1 SGHAT, CDR2 FQNNGV. The CDR3 totals 17 residues. CDR3 protein: CASSLDPEGAGANVLTF.

The genes are TRBV4-2 and TRBJ2-7; absent DNA, TCRdb's TRBD2 call cannot be checked. Germline V gene sequence: CDR1 LGHNA, CDR2 YNFKEQ. The CDR3 totals 15 residues. CDR3: CASKTSGGVTYEQYF.

V gene TRBV10-3 combines with J gene TRBJ2-3; TCRdb's D call, TRBD2, is unchecked because there is no DNA. This CDR3 is built from 14 residues. Germline CDR1 and CDR2: ENHRY and SYGVKD. The CDR3 is CAISEGRRADTQYF.

V gene TRBV21-1 combines with J gene TRBJ2-7. TRBV21-1 is designated a pseudogene. The CDR3 has 14 residues. The CDR3 sequence is CASSKGQVTYEQYF.

The chain uses TRBV4-3 and TRBJ1-1; lacking DNA, the TRBD1 call made by TCRdb goes unchecked. The CDR3 is 14 amino acids. Germline CDR1 is LGHNA and CDR2 is YSLEER. The CDR3 spells CASSQRRVNTEAFF.

The rearrangement joins TRBV7-9 to TRBJ2-7; TCRdb's D gene call, TRBD2, goes unchecked for lack of DNA. The CDR3 contains 13 residues. Germline V gives CDR1 SEHNR, CDR2 FQNEAQ (reference sequence). CDR3 loop: CASSLEEGYEQYF.

The gene calls are TRBV4-3 and TRBJ1-1; the TCRdb D gene call, TRBD1, has no DNA to confirm it. Germline V gives CDR1 LGHNA, CDR2 YSLEER. This CDR3 region has 17 residues. The CDR3 region is CASSQDVGQSMNTEAFF.

The chain carries TRBV12-3 or TRBV12-4 and TRBJ2-3; TCRdb's D call of TRBD2 is untestable without DNA. This CDR3 comprises 15 residues. This CDR3 reads CASSSGEGSTDTQYF.

This CDR3 is CSVGYPSLDYTDTQYF. The rearrangement links TRBV29-1 to TRBJ2-3. The CDR3 is made up of 16 amino acids. CDR1 is SQVTM, CDR2 ANQGSEA, per germline.

V is TRBV29-1 and J is TRBJ2-7. CDR3 length equals 12 residues. The germline V gene has CDR1 SQVTM and CDR2 ANQGSEA. The chain's CDR3 is CNVEGISYEQYF.